The rows below give T cell receptor beta chains drawn from one sample of a study of T cell changes during pregnancy in multiple sclerosis. The assay was immunoSEQ multiplex PCR, and TCRdb's table has in-frame clones only and misses some. The repertoire holds around 32,000 clones, with approximately 90% as singletons. The specimen comprised CD8+ T cells from peripheral blood mononuclear cells, sampled before pregnancy. These receptors all stem from a female donor with multiple sclerosis, enrolled in a pregnancy study. Each CDR3 is given with its conserved first and last residue. A D gene is named only where the DNA matches it firmly. Only some rows state a clone size, as once, few, many or a class for expanded clones.

clone size: once
J gene: TRBJ2-7
V gene: TRBV6-6
D gene: TRBD1
CDR3 protein: CASTNRGLLYEQYF
CDR3 DNA: TGTGCCAGCACCAACAGGGGTCTACTCTACGAGCAGTACTTC

clone size: -
J gene: TRBJ2-1
V gene: TRBV27
D gene: -
CDR3 protein: CASSPGYEQFF
CDR3 DNA: TGTGCCAGCAGTCCGGGTTATGAGCAGTTCTTC

clone size: medium-sized
J gene: TRBJ1-4
V gene: TRBV28
D gene: TRBD1
CDR3 protein: CASSLFGTGGSLVEKLFF
CDR3 DNA: TGTGCCAGCAGTTTATTTGGGACAGGTGGCTCTCTTGTTGAAAAACTGTTTTTT

clone size: -
J gene: TRBJ2-7
V gene: TRBV5-6
D gene: TRBD1
CDR3 protein: CASSLGVEGQGYEQYF
CDR3 DNA: TGTGCCAGCAGCCTTGGTGTAGAAGGACAGGGGTACGAGCAGTACTTC

clone size: -
J gene: TRBJ1-4
V gene: TRBV30
D gene: TRBD1
CDR3 protein: CAWSQGAASNEKLFF
CDR3 DNA: TGTGCCTGGAGCCAGGGGGCAGCCTCTAATGAAAAACTGTTTTTT

clone size: -
J gene: TRBJ2-7
V gene: TRBV9
D gene: TRBD1
CDR3 protein: CASSVAGTEAYEQYF
CDR3 DNA: TGTGCCAGCAGCGTAGCCGGGACAGAAGCCTACGAGCAGTACTTC

clone size: -
J gene: TRBJ2-5
V gene: TRBV6-6
D gene: TRBD1
CDR3 protein: CASQDREGETQYF
CDR3 DNA: TGTGCCAGCCAAGACAGGGAAGGGGAGACCCAGTACTTC

clone size: -
J gene: TRBJ1-4
V gene: TRBV7-9
D gene: TRBD1
CDR3 protein: CASSPGQGFGTNEKLFF
CDR3 DNA: TGTGCCAGCAGCCCGGGACAGGGGTTCGGAACTAATGAAAAACTGTTTTTT

clone size: -
J gene: TRBJ2-7
V gene: TRBV30
D gene: -
CDR3 protein: CAWSAGNGQYF
CDR3 DNA: TGTGCCTGGAGTGCAGGGAACGGGCAGTACTTC

clone size: -
J gene: TRBJ2-3
V gene: TRBV7-9
D gene: TRBD2
CDR3 protein: CASSSAGGSSDTQYF
CDR3 DNA: TGTGCCAGCAGTTCAGCGGGCGGGAGCTCAGATACGCAGTATTTT

clone size: -
J gene: TRBJ1-2
V gene: TRBV10-3
D gene: -
CDR3 protein: CAISDSKRGCCVGYTF
CDR3 DNA: TGTGCCATCAGTGATTCCAAAAGGGGGTGTTGCGTTGGCTACACCTTC

clone size: -
J gene: TRBJ2-1
V gene: TRBV5-4
D gene: -
CDR3 protein: CASSPLGGNEQFF
CDR3 DNA: TGTGCCAGCAGCCCCCTCGGCGGAAATGAGCAGTTCTTC

clone size: -
J gene: TRBJ2-7
V gene: TRBV4-2
D gene: -
CDR3 protein: CASSQEVRTYEQYF
CDR3 DNA: TGTGCCAGCAGCCAAGAGGTCAGAACCTACGAGCAGTACTTC

clone size: -
J gene: TRBJ2-2
V gene: TRBV13
D gene: TRBD1
CDR3 protein: CASSPRDRSNTGELFF
CDR3 DNA: TGTGCCAGCAGCCCAAGGGACAGATCGAACACCGGGGAGCTGTTTTTT

clone size: -
J gene: TRBJ2-1
V gene: TRBV4-1
D gene: TRBD2
CDR3 protein: CASSQLAGEYNEQFF
CDR3 DNA: TGCGCCAGCAGCCAACTAGCGGGAGAGTACAATGAGCAGTTCTTC

clone size: -
J gene: TRBJ1-5
V gene: TRBV15
D gene: -
CDR3 protein: CATSPDRLGEPQHF
CDR3 DNA: TGTGCCACCAGCCCTGACAGGCTTGGGGAGCCCCAGCATTTT

clone size: -
J gene: TRBJ2-7
V gene: TRBV6-1
D gene: -
CDR3 protein: CASSAFDGAYEQYF
CDR3 DNA: TGTGCCAGCAGTGCCTTTGACGGAGCCTACGAGCAGTACTTC

clone size: -
J gene: TRBJ1-4
V gene: TRBV4-1
D gene: TRBD1
CDR3 protein: CASSQHLRDSYEKLFF
CDR3 DNA: TGCGCCAGCAGCCAACACCTTCGGGACAGTTATGAAAAACTGTTTTTT

clone size: -
J gene: TRBJ2-7
V gene: TRBV2
D gene: -
CDR3 protein: CASLDFTYEQYF
CDR3 DNA: TGTGCCAGCCTGGACTTCACCTACGAGCAGTACTTC

clone size: -
J gene: TRBJ2-3
V gene: TRBV18
D gene: TRBD2
CDR3 protein: CASSPQRPAGGGEDTQYF
CDR3 DNA: TGTGCCAGCTCACCACAGAGGCCAGCGGGAGGGGGAGAGGATACGCAGTATTTT

clone size: -
J gene: TRBJ2-2
V gene: TRBV6-5
D gene: TRBD2
CDR3 protein: CASSLAGDTGELFF
CDR3 DNA: TGTGCCAGCAGCCTAGCGGGAGACACCGGGGAGCTGTTTTTT

clone size: -
J gene: TRBJ2-3
V gene: TRBV5-1
D gene: TRBD2
CDR3 protein: CASSLRLAGGTDTQYF
CDR3 DNA: TGCGCCAGCAGCTTACGACTAGCGGGAGGCACAGATACGCAGTATTTT

clone size: -
J gene: TRBJ1-2
V gene: TRBV27
D gene: -
CDR3 protein: CASGGGNYGYTF
CDR3 DNA: TGTGCCAGCGGGGGAGGTAACTATGGCTACACCTTC

clone size: -
J gene: TRBJ2-1
V gene: TRBV5-6
D gene: -
CDR3 protein: CASSWGQSGGEQFF
CDR3 DNA: TGTGCCAGCAGCTGGGGGCAGTCCGGCGGTGAGCAGTTCTTC

clone size: -
J gene: TRBJ2-1
V gene: TRBV27
D gene: -
CDR3 protein: CATSLLNEQFF
CDR3 DNA: TGTGCCACCTCCCTACTAAATGAGCAGTTCTTC

clone size: -
J gene: TRBJ2-7
V gene: TRBV6-1
D gene: TRBD1
CDR3 protein: CASSAETGSYEQYF
CDR3 DNA: TGTGCCAGCAGTGCAGAGACAGGGTCCTACGAGCAGTACTTC

clone size: -
J gene: TRBJ1-1
V gene: TRBV30
D gene: -
CDR3 protein: CAWSEVVNTEAFF
CDR3 DNA: TGTGCCTGGAGCGAGGTCGTAAACACTGAAGCTTTCTTT

clone size: -
J gene: TRBJ2-3
V gene: TRBV7-3
D gene: TRBD2
CDR3 protein: CASSHGLAGDTQYF
CDR3 DNA: TGTGCCAGCAGCCACGGACTAGCGGGAGACACGCAGTATTTT

clone size: -
J gene: TRBJ2-2
V gene: TRBV2
D gene: TRBD2
CDR3 protein: CASRTGLAGTQNPNTGELFF
CDR3 DNA: TGTGCCAGCAGGACTGGACTAGCGGGGACTCAGAACCCGAACACCGGGGAGCTGTTTTTT